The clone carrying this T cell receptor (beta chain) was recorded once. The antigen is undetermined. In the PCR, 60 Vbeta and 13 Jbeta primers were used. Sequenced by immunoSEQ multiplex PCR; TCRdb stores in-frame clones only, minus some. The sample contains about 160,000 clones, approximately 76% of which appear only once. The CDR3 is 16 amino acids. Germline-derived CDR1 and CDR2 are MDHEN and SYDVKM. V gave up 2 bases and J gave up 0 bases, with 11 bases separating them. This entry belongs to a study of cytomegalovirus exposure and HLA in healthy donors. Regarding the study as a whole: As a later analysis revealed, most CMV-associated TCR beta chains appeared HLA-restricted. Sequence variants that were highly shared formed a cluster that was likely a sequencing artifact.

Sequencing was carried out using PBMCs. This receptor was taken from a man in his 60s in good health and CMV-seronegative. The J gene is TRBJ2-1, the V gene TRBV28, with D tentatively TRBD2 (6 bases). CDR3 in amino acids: CASSLPPAGSYNEQFF. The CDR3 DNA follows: TGTGCCAGCAGTTTACCTCCAGCGGGCTCCTACAATGAGCAGTTCTTC.